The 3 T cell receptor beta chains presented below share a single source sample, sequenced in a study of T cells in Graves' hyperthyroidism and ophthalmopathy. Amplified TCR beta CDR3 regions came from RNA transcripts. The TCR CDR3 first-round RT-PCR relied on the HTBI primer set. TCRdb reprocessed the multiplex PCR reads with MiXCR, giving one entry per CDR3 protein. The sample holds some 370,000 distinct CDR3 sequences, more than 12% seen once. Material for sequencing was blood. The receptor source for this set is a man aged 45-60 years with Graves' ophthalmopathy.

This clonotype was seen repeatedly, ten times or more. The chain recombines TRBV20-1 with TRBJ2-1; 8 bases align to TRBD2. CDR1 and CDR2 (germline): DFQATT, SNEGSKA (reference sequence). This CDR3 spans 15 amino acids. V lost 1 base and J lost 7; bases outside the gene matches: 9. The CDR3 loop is CSARVRAGEGNEQFF. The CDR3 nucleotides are TGCAGTGCTAGAGTTCGAGCGGGAGAGGGAAATGAGCAGTTCTTC.

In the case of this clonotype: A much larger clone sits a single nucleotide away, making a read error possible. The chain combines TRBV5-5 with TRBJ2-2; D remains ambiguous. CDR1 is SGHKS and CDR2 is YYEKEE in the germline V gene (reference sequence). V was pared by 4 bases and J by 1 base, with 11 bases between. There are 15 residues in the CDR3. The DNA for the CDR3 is TGTGCCAGCAGCGTCTTTGCTCGGAACACCGGGGAGCTGTTTTTT. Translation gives CASSVFARNTGELFF. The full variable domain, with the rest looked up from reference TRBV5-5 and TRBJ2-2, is DAGVTQSPTHLIKTRGQQVTLRCSPISGHKSVSWYQQVLGQGPQFIFQYYEKEERGRGNFPDRFSARQFPNYSSELNVNALLLGDSALYLCASSVFARNTGELFFGEGSRLTVL.

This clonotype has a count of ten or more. The CDR3 DNA sequence: TGTGCCAGCAGCCAAGATTATGGGACTAGCGGGACCAATGAGCAGTTCTTC. Its protein is CASSQDYGTSGTNEQFF. This chain uses TRBV3-1 with TRBJ2-1; 13 bases line up with TRBD2. CDR3 length equals 17 residues. The J segment lost 6 bases and the V segment lost 0 bases, leaving 5 bases of the junction unmatched. CDR1 is LGHDT, CDR2 YNNKEL, per germline (reference sequence).